This T cell receptor beta chain was sequenced during a study of cytomegalovirus exposure and HLA in healthy donors. Points from the study as a whole: Rarity characterized most TCR sequences, yet some public TCRs appeared in many donors.

This CDR3 spans 12 amino acids. Between the trimmed V and J ends, which lost 4 bases and 4 bases, there was a span of 7 bases. Looked up from germline, CDR1 is MNHNS and CDR2 is SASEGT. PCR was performed using 60 Vbeta and 13 Jbeta primers. Clones were read by immunoSEQ multiplex PCR, and TCRdb kept only the in-frame ones, dropping some. Here the sample table reports 85,000 to 110,000 clones. In regard to this clone: Its antigen remains unidentified. In the same sample, other DNA sequences code for this CDR3.

The sample was PBMCs. The chain combines TRBV6-1 with TRBJ1-1; D call uncertain. This clonotype was sampled from a man in his forties in good health and CMV-seronegative. In nucleotides, the CDR3 is TGTGCCAGCAGTGTGGGAGGCACTGAAGCTTTCTTT. The encoded protein is CASSVGGTEAFF.